The 21 T cell receptor beta chains presented below share a single source sample, sequenced in a study of T cell changes during pregnancy in multiple sclerosis. Sequencing used immunoSEQ multiplex PCR; TCRdb keeps in-frame clones, though not all of them. Found here are roughly 40,000 clones, 90% of them singletons; the top ten hold roughly 0.5%. The sample in question was CD4+ T cells from peripheral blood mononuclear cells, obtained in the first trimester of pregnancy. The receptor source for this set is a female donor in good health, enrolled as a control in a pregnancy study.

The V gene is TRBV6-5, the J gene TRBJ1-4; D gene uncertain. V was clipped by 4 bases and J by 8 bases, with 8 bases between them. In germline, CDR1 is MNHEY, CDR2 SVGAGI. The CDR3 runs 12 residues. DNA for the CDR3: TGTGCCAGCAGTTCTGGGAGCGAAAAACTGTTTTTT. It specifies CASSSGSEKLFF.

A note on this clone: One end of the junction fails to match germline, which may point to a read error. The chain is built from TRBV7-7 and TRBJ2-5; the D gene is possibly TRBD1 (6 bases). Germline CDR1 reads SSHAT; CDR2 reads FNYEAQ (reference sequence). CDR3 length: 15 amino acids. The CDR3 here is CASSLGGSGSRTQYF. The CDR3 DNA reads TGTGCTAGCAGCTTAGGGGGTTCGGGGTCCCGGACCCAGTACTTC.

The genes are TRBV4-1 and TRBJ1-2; D possibly corresponds to TRBD1 (5 bases). CDR3 size: 14 residues. Germline V gene lookup returns CDR1 MGHRA and CDR2 YSYEKL. V was clipped by 8 bases and J by 8 bases, with 21 bases between them. CDR3 sequence (DNA): TGCGCCAGCCAGGGTACGTTGAGGCCCTACGGCTACACCTTC. Residues: CASQGTLRPYGYTF.

The chain uses TRBV27 and TRBJ2-3; 10 nucleotides line up with TRBD1. J lost 6 bases, V lost 2 bases, and 8 bases had no gene match. Germline loops: CDR1 MNHEY, CDR2 SMNVEV (reference sequence). There are 16 residues in the CDR3. Written as DNA, the CDR3 is TGTGCCAGCAGTTTAGACAGGGGGCCGGCGATGGATACGCAGTATTTT. It translates to CASSLDRGPAMDTQYF.

The rearrangement links TRBV4-2 to TRBJ1-1; 8 nucleotides match TRBD1. The V gene end was trimmed by 4 bases and the J gene end by 8 bases; junction bases not matched to a gene: 12. Germline V CDR1 and CDR2: LGHNA, YNFKEQ. There are 15 residues in the CDR3. The CDR3 DNA reads as TGTGCCAGCAGCCGACGGACAGGGTCGGAAGCAGAAGCTTTCTTT. It codes for CASSRRTGSEAEAFF.

This chain joins TRBV15 and TRBJ2-4; a possible D gene is TRBD1 (6 bases). V lost 5 bases and J 8 bases, leaving 19 bases between the germline ends. This CDR3 is 15 amino acids long. Germline V lookup: CDR1 LNHNV, CDR2 YYDKDF (reference sequence). CDR3 protein: CATSSQDGKGDIQYF. DNA of the CDR3: TGTGCCACCAGCTCCCAGGACGGGAAGGGGGACATTCAGTACTTC.

This clone was detected only once. This chain connects TRBV5-1 to TRBJ2-2; 10 bases are a match to TRBD1. CDR3 length: 15 residues. In germline, CDR1 is SGHRS, CDR2 YFSETQ. V dropped 4 bases and J dropped 7; count of bases not matched to a gene: 7. DNA of the CDR3: TGCGCCAGCAGCCCGGCGGGGACAGGGGTCGGGGAGCTGTTTTTT. As protein: CASSPAGTGVGELFF.

This sequence joins TRBV19 and TRBJ1-2; 11 bases match TRBD1. Germline values: CDR1 LNHDA, CDR2 SQIVND (reference sequence). V lost 9 bases and J lost 5; bases outside the gene matches: 11. The CDR3 is 15 residues long. CDR3 residues: CASHRDRGSGYGYTF. The CDR3 bases are TGTGCCAGCCACCGGGACAGGGGGTCAGGGTATGGCTACACCTTC.

The CDR3, as DNA: TGTGCCAGCAGCTTATCAGGGCAGGGGAATTCACCCCTCCACTTT. As protein: CASSLSGQGNSPLHF. The chain has TRBV11-3 and TRBJ1-6; possibly TRBD1 for D (6 bases). The CDR3 contains 15 residues. Trimming cost V 2 bases and J 7 bases, with 12 bases left between them. Per the germline V gene, CDR1 is SGHNT and CDR2 is YENEEA.

The CDR3 region has the DNA TGTGCCACCGCGTCCGGGACAGTACTTTATAGCAATCAGCCCCAGCATTTT. It codes for CATASGTVLYSNQPQHF. V is TRBV28 and J is TRBJ1-5; TRBD1 aligns across 7 bases. V was pared by 10 bases and J by 0 bases, with 15 bases of the junction left unmatched. Germline V gene lookup returns CDR1 MDHEN and CDR2 SYDVKM. The CDR3 sequence is 17 residues long.

This chain connects TRBV7-2 to TRBJ1-2; the match to TRBD1 covers 10 bases. V lost 4 bases and J lost 7; bases outside the gene matches: 9. The CDR3 length is 15 residues. The V gene's germline CDR1 is SGHTA and CDR2 FQGNSA. Here the CDR3 reads CASSSDRGFTGGYTF. CDR3 DNA: TGTGCCAGCAGCTCGGACAGGGGGTTTACCGGTGGCTACACCTTC.

The CDR3 spells CASSRGNEQFF. The CDR3, as DNA: TGTGCCAGCTCACGAGGGAATGAGCAGTTCTTC. The chain combines TRBV18 with TRBJ2-1, with a weak D call TRBD2 (5 bases). The CDR3 runs to 11 residues. In germline, CDR1 is KGHSH, CDR2 LQKENI. Trimming took 4 bases from V and 7 from J, leaving 5 bases between them.

The CDR3 is CASAGGRAQPQHF. The CDR3 coding sequence is TGTGCCAGCGCGGGGGGCCGTGCTCAGCCCCAGCATTTT. The chain carries TRBV19 and TRBJ1-5; TRBD1 might be the D (6 bases). The CDR3 is 13 residues long. Deletions cut 9 bases from V and 6 bases from J, with 15 bases between. Germline-derived CDR1 and CDR2 are LNHDA and SQIVND (reference sequence).

This clone was seen a single time. At one boundary the junction diverges from the germline segment, which might be a read error. The chain recombines TRBV2 with TRBJ2-2; TRBD1 is a possible D gene (6 bases). CDR1 and CDR2 from the germline V gene are SNHLY and FYNNEI. The CDR3 is made up of 14 amino acids. The CDR3 here is CASTERGSTGELFF. The CDR3 nucleotides read TGTGCCAGCACTGAAAGGGGGAGCACCGGGGAGCTGTTTTTT.

This chain links TRBV6-5 with TRBJ1-1; TRBD1 matches 11 bases. The trim removed 5 bases at V and 3 bases at J, leaving 5 bases unmatched. CDR1 is MNHEY, CDR2 SVGAGI, per germline. The CDR3 runs to 15 residues. The CDR3 loop reads CASSRDRGWYTEAFF. For the CDR3, the DNA is TGTGCCAGCAGTCGGGACAGGGGGTGGTACACTGAAGCTTTCTTT.

This clone was seen once. This sequence joins TRBV5-1 and TRBJ2-3; D may be TRBD2 (6 bases). This CDR3 contains 14 residues. Germline V lookup: CDR1 SGHRS, CDR2 YFSETQ. Trimming removed 0 bases from V and 4 bases from J, with 9 bases in between. The CDR3 protein is CASSLERLADTQYF. The DNA for the CDR3 is TGCGCCAGCAGCTTGGAAAGACTAGCAGATACGCAGTATTTT.

The rearrangement uses TRBV5-6 and TRBJ1-4, with D perhaps TRBD1 (5 bases). The germline V gene encodes CDR1 SGHDT and CDR2 YYEEEE. This CDR3 spans 14 amino acids. V was cut by 4 bases and J by 0 bases, with 7 bases left in between. CDR3 bases: TGTGCCAGCAGCCCCAGGGCAACTAATGAAAAACTGTTTTTT. This codes for CASSPRATNEKLFF.

V is TRBV6-5 and J is TRBJ1-5, with TRBD1 identical over 8 bases. Germline V gene lookup returns CDR1 MNHEY and CDR2 SVGAGI. The length of the CDR3 is 15 residues. V trimming: 5 bases; J trimming: 0 bases; junction bases outside the gene matches: 3. CDR3 protein: CASSPDRASNQPQHF. In DNA form, the CDR3 reads TGTGCCAGCAGTCCGGACAGGGCTAGCAATCAGCCCCAGCATTTT.

The chain employs TRBV5-1 and TRBJ2-3, with D possibly being TRBD2 (6 bases). The CDR3 totals 15 residues. V was pared by 4 bases and J by 1 base, with 13 bases between. CDR1 is SGHRS and CDR2 is YFSETQ in the germline V gene. DNA of the CDR3: TGCGCCAGCAGCCCGGGAGTAGCTGGCACAGATACGCAGTATTTT. Translating gives CASSPGVAGTDTQYF. Full variable domain (remainder filled in from reference TRBV5-1 and TRBJ2-3): KAGVTQTPRYLIKTRGQQVTLSCSPISGHRSVSWYQQTPGQGLQFLFEYFSETQRNKGNFPGRFSGRQFSNSRSEMNVSTLELGDSALYLCASSPGVAGTDTQYFGPGTRLTVL.

This chain connects TRBV14 to TRBJ2-7, with 11 bases matching TRBD2. This CDR3 has 15 amino acids. Germline-derived CDR1 and CDR2 are SGHDN and FVKESK. The V gene end was trimmed by 6 bases and the J gene end by 3 bases; junction bases not matched to a gene: 7. The DNA of the CDR3 is TGTGCCAGCAGACAGACTAGCGGGGCAAACTACGAGCAGTACTTC. This codes for CASRQTSGANYEQYF.

The genes are TRBV2 and TRBJ1-1, with D possibly TRBD1 on 5 matching bases. This CDR3 is built from 13 residues. Germline V gene sequence: CDR1 SNHLY, CDR2 FYNNEI. Trimming took 8 bases from V and 1 from J, leaving 11 bases between them. CDR3 sequence reads: CASFSGGNTEAFF. CDR3 in DNA: TGTGCCAGCTTCTCGGGGGGGAACACTGAAGCTTTCTTT.